This T cell receptor (beta chain) stems from a study of blood T cell repertoires in COVID-19. Study-level information: Sources were T cells, B-cell-depleted T cells, or PBMCs; the material itself was cDNA or gDNA.

Profiling relied on immunoSEQ multiplex PCR, and the TCRdb table lists in-frame clones only, not all of them. Among 120,000 or so clones, 65% to 85% were seen once, and the ten largest hold 17%. V lost 3 bases, J lost 6 bases, and 18 bases lay in between. CDR1 and CDR2 from the germline V gene are DFQATT and SNEGSKA (reference sequence). CDR3 size: 15 residues. Those enrolled in Seattle joined during active infection and were followed longitudinally afterward. The sequence was collected from a man aged 25 to 45 with COVID-19, enrolled during active disease. The sequenced material came from peripheral blood. This chain connects TRBV20-1 to TRBJ2-1; D is perhaps TRBD2 (5 bases). CDR3 protein: CSASRPGPGVNEQFF. In nucleotides, the CDR3 is TGCAGTGCTAGTCGGCCGGGCCCCGGGGTCAATGAGCAGTTCTTC.